The 23 T cell receptor beta chains below were found in one sample sequenced in a study of blood T cell repertoires in COVID-19. The data were produced by immunoSEQ multiplex PCR, yet TCRdb's version contains in-frame clones alone and is incomplete. The table has about 250,000 clones, approximately 86% seen once. The specimen sequenced was peripheral blood. Source of these receptors: a man older than 75 with acute or convalescent COVID-19.

A few counts support this clone. The chain couples TRBV6-6 to TRBJ2-7; 9 bases match TRBD1. This CDR3 comprises 13 residues. Trimming cost V 6 bases and J 2 bases; bases outside gene matches: 2. Germline V gives CDR1 MNHNY, CDR2 SVGAGI (reference sequence). The CDR3 protein is CASSGQGPYEQYF. Here the CDR3 DNA reads TGTGCCAGCAGCGGACAGGGGCCCTACGAGCAGTACTTC.

This chain joins TRBV9 and TRBJ2-7, with 8 bases lining up with TRBD1. CDR3 length equals 14 residues. The V gene end was trimmed by 3 bases and the J gene end by 2 bases; junction bases not matched to a gene: 4. Germline CDR1 is SGDLS and CDR2 is YYNGEE. This CDR3 is CASSAGDRPYEQYF. As DNA, the CDR3 is TGTGCCAGCAGCGCCGGGGACAGGCCCTACGAGCAGTACTTC.

The V gene is TRBV29-1, the J gene TRBJ2-3, with D unclear. V was trimmed by 4 bases and J by 1 base, leaving 6 bases between them. CDR1 SQVTM and CDR2 ANQGSEA come from the germline V gene. The CDR3 runs to 12 residues. The CDR3: CSVAIGTDTQYF. CDR3 nucleotide sequence: TGCAGCGTTGCGATAGGCACAGATACGCAGTATTTT.

This clone has more than one count but fewer than ten. V usage is TRBV27 and J usage is TRBJ1-1; TRBD1 is a possible D gene (5 bases). The V gene lost 5 bases and the J gene lost 0 bases, with 7 bases spanning the gap. The CDR3 is made up of 13 amino acids. CDR1 MNHEY and CDR2 SMNVEV come from the germline V gene (reference sequence). As DNA, the CDR3 is TGTGCCAGCAGTGACAGCATGAACACTGAAGCTTTCTTT. Translating gives CASSDSMNTEAFF.

This clone was counted a single time. The chain links TRBV29-1 to TRBJ1-1; 10 bases fit TRBD1. Per germline, CDR1 SQVTM and CDR2 ANQGSEA. The trim removed 5 bases at V and 5 bases at J, leaving 5 bases unmatched. The CDR3 loop spans 13 amino acids. In DNA, the CDR3 is TGCAGCGTTCGACAGGACAGGGGGACTGAAGCTTTCTTT. It specifies CSVRQDRGTEAFF.

This clone was found a few times. V gene TRBV11-2 combines with J gene TRBJ2-5; tentative D call: TRBD2 (5 bases). The CDR3 has 15 residues. V was trimmed by 5 bases and J by 1 base, leaving 14 bases between them. Per germline, CDR1 SGHAT and CDR2 FQNNGV. The CDR3 DNA is TGTGCCAGCAGCCCCCCCCTAGCAACCCAAGAGACCCAGTACTTC. Protein: CASSPPLATQETQYF.

The CDR3 bases are TGTGCCAGCAGCGAACAGAAGGATCAGCCCCAGCATTTT. Residues: CASSEQKDQPQHF. The chain has TRBV7-2 and TRBJ1-5, with D unclear. The CDR3 is 13 residues long. The germline V gene has CDR1 SGHTA and CDR2 FQGNSA. Trimming left V 5 bases short and J 5 bases short, with 10 bases between.

This chain uses TRBV7-2 with TRBJ1-5; D call uncertain. Per the germline V gene, CDR1 is SGHTA and CDR2 is FQGNSA. V was clipped by 1 base and J by 3 bases, with 7 bases between them. The length of the CDR3 is 14 residues. In nucleotides, the CDR3 is TGTGCCAGCAGCTTAGGAGGGCACAATCAGCCCCAGCATTTT. Translated: CASSLGGHNQPQHF.

CDR3: CASSLENLMGQGSGYTF. The CDR3 region has the DNA TGTGCCAGCAGCTTAGAGAATTTAATGGGACAGGGGTCTGGCTACACCTTC. The chain is built from TRBV11-2 and TRBJ1-2; 10 nucleotides line up with TRBD1. The CDR3 covers 17 residues. Unmatched junction bases numbered 11, after V lost 0 bases and J lost 7 bases. CDR1 and CDR2 from the germline V gene are SGHAT and FQNNGV.

This chain uses TRBV7-2 with TRBJ1-3; 7 bases line up with TRBD1. This CDR3 region has 15 residues. The V segment lost 4 bases and the J segment 2 bases; nucleotides outside the gene matches: 5. In germline, CDR1 is SGHTA, CDR2 FQGNSA. The CDR3 is CASSSYRGTGNTIYF. The CDR3 coding sequence is TGTGCCAGCAGCTCTTACAGGGGCACTGGAAACACCATATATTTT. The variable domain in full, completed from reference TRBV7-2 and TRBJ1-3, reads GAGVSQSPSNKVTEKGKDVELRCDPISGHTALYWYRQSLGQGLEFLIYFQGNSAPDKSGLPSDRFSAERTGGSVSTLTIQRTQQEDSAVYLCASSSYRGTGNTIYFGEGSWLTVV.

The chain joins TRBV6-5 to TRBJ2-7; 8 bases agree with TRBD2. The germline V gene encodes CDR1 MNHEY and CDR2 SVGAGI. The CDR3 runs to 13 residues. J was trimmed by 7 bases and V by 8 bases; bases with no gene match: 10. This chain's CDR3 is CASLRGAGGEQYF. In nucleotides, the CDR3 is TGTGCCAGCCTGCGGGGGGCTGGAGGGGAGCAGTACTTC.

This clone was seen once. The chain employs TRBV7-2 and TRBJ2-1; TRBD1 matches at 8 bases. The germline gives CDR1 SGHTA, CDR2 FQGNSA. This CDR3 contains 16 residues. V lost 1 base to trimming and J lost 2 bases; unmatched junction nucleotides: 4. The CDR3 sequence is CASSLGPGQAYNEQFF. The CDR3 nucleotides read TGTGCCAGCAGCTTAGGGCCGGGACAGGCCTACAATGAGCAGTTCTTC.

V and J are TRBV6-4 and TRBJ1-6; possible D gene TRBD1, 5 bases. The germline V gene encodes CDR1 MRHNA and CDR2 SNTAGT. This CDR3 spans 13 amino acids. V lost 2 bases to trimming and J lost 6 bases, with 5 bases between them. The CDR3 reads CASSDRGNSPLHF. CDR3 in DNA: TGTGCCAGCAGTGACAGGGGTAATTCACCCCTCCACTTT.

The CDR3 nucleotides read TGTGCCAGCAGCTTAAATCGGGGGACTGAAGCTTTCTTT. Protein sequence: CASSLNRGTEAFF. The rearrangement links TRBV7-3 to TRBJ1-1; weak D call: TRBD1 (5 bases). The length of the CDR3 is 13 residues. V was pared by 1 base and J by 5 bases, with 8 bases between. CDR1 is SGHTA and CDR2 is FQGTGA in the germline V gene.

The gene calls are TRBV29-1 and TRBJ1-1; D may be TRBD1 (6 bases). The V gene's germline CDR1 is SQVTM and CDR2 ANQGSEA. V was trimmed by 7 bases and J by 1 base, leaving 13 bases between them. CDR3 length equals 13 residues. CDR3 bases: TGCAGCGCAAACCAACAGGGGAACACTGAAGCTTTCTTT. This encodes CSANQQGNTEAFF.

The chain uses TRBV28 and TRBJ2-3; TRBD1 agrees at 10 bases. CDR1 MDHEN and CDR2 SYDVKM come from the germline V gene. The CDR3 contains 19 residues. V trimming: 2 bases; J trimming: 4 bases; junction bases outside the gene matches: 15. This CDR3 is CASSLGNGQGVRLADTQYF. The CDR3 coding sequence is TGTGCCAGCAGTTTAGGGAATGGACAGGGGGTTCGGCTGGCAGATACGCAGTATTTT.

This chain joins TRBV7-2 and TRBJ2-7; 8 bases fit TRBD1. V dropped 2 bases and J dropped 1; count of bases not matched to a gene: 4. The germline gives CDR1 SGHTA, CDR2 FQGNSA. CDR3 length equals 15 residues. The CDR3 here is CASSLNRDRSYEQYF. The CDR3 DNA reads TGTGCCAGCAGCTTAAACCGGGACAGGTCCTACGAGCAGTACTTC.

The genes are TRBV7-3 and TRBJ2-2; 9 bases map to TRBD1. Trimming took 5 bases from V and 4 from J; bases not matched to a gene: 14. Germline assignment: CDR1 SGHTA and CDR2 FQGTGA. The CDR3 has 18 residues. Here the CDR3 reads CASSANPGTGTGTGELFF. Written as DNA, the CDR3 is TGTGCCAGCAGCGCGAATCCCGGGACAGGGACGGGCACCGGGGAGCTGTTTTTT.

J is TRBJ2-1 and V is TRBV4-3; 8 bases line up with TRBD2. V gave up 4 bases and J gave up 6 bases; unmatched junction bases: 2. The CDR3 runs to 13 residues. Germline V lookup: CDR1 LGHNA, CDR2 YSLEER. The CDR3 protein is CASSPGTSNEQFF. As DNA, the CDR3 is TGCGCCAGCAGCCCTGGGACTAGCAATGAGCAGTTCTTC.

This chain links TRBV5-8 with TRBJ1-3, with D maybe TRBD1 (5 bases). The CDR3 runs 15 residues. Deletions cut 0 bases from V and 4 bases from J, with 11 bases between. From germline, CDR1 is SGHTS and CDR2 YDEGEE. The DNA of the CDR3 is TGTGCCAGCAGCTTGGACTGGACACTGGGAAACACCATATATTTT. This gives the protein CASSLDWTLGNTIYF.

This clone was counted between two and nine times. The gene calls are TRBV11-3 and TRBJ2-1, with TRBD2 matching over 10 bases. Per the germline V gene, CDR1 is SGHNT and CDR2 is YENEEA. The CDR3 contains 18 residues. V gave up 0 bases and J gave up 4 bases; unmatched junction bases: 9. CDR3 coding DNA: TGTGCCAGCAGCTTAGAAAGAACTAGCGGGGCGTATTACAATGAGCAGTTCTTC. Its translation: CASSLERTSGAYYNEQFF.

The chain couples TRBV3-1 (or the pseudogene TRBV3-2) to TRBJ2-7, with 10 bases that match TRBD1. The J segment lost 3 bases and the V segment lost 4 bases, leaving 15 bases of the junction unmatched. Germline assignment: CDR1 LGHDT and CDR2 YNNKEL (reference sequence). The CDR3 is 18 residues long. CDR3 in DNA: TGTGCCAGCAGCCCTGCGTTTAGCAGGACAGGGGGACTCTACGAGCAGTACTTC. As protein: CASSPAFSRTGGLYEQYF.

The V call is TRBV3-1 (or the pseudogene TRBV3-2), the J call TRBJ1-2; TRBD1 matches at 7 bases. V lost 4 bases and J lost 3; bases outside the gene matches: 14. Germline-derived CDR1 and CDR2 are LGHDT and YNNKEL (reference sequence). The CDR3 is made up of 17 amino acids. CDR3 sequence reads: CASSPSGQTGDYYGYTF. As DNA, the CDR3 is TGTGCCAGCAGCCCGTCGGGACAGACCGGAGATTACTATGGCTACACCTTC.